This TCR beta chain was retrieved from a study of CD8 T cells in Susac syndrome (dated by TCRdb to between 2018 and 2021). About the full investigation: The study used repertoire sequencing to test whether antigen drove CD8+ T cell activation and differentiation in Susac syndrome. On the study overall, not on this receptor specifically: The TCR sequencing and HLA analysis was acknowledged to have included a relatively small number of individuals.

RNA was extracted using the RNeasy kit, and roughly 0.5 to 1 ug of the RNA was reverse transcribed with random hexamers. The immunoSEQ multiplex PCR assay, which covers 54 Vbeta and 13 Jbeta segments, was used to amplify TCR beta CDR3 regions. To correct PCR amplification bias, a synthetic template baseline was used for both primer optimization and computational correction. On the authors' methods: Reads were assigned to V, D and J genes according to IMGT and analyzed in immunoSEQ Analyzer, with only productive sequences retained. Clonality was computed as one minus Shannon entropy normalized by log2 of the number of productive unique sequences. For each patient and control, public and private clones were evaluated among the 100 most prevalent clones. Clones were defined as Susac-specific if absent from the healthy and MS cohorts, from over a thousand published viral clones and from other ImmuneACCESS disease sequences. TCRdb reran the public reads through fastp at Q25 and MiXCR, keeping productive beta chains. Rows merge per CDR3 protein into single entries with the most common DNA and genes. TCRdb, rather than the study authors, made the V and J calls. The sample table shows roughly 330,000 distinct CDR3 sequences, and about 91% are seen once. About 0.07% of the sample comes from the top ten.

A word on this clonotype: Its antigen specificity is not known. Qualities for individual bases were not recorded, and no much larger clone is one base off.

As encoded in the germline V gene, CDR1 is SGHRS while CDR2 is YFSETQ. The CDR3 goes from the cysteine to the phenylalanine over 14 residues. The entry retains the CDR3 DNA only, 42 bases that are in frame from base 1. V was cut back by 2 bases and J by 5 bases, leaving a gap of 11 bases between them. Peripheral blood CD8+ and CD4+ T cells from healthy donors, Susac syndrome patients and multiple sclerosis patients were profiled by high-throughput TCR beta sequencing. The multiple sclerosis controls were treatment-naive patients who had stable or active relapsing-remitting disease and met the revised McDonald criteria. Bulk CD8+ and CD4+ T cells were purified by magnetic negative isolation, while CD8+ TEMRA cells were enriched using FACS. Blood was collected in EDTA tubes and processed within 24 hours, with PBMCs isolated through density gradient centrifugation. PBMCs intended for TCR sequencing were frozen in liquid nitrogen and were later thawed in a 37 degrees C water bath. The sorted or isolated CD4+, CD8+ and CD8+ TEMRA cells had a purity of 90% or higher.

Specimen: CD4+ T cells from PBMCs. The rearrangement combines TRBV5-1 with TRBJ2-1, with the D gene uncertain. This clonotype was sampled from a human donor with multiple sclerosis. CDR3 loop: CASSFDGRDNEQFF. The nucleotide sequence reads TGCGCCAGCAGCTTCGATGGTAGAGACAATGAGCAGTTCTTC.